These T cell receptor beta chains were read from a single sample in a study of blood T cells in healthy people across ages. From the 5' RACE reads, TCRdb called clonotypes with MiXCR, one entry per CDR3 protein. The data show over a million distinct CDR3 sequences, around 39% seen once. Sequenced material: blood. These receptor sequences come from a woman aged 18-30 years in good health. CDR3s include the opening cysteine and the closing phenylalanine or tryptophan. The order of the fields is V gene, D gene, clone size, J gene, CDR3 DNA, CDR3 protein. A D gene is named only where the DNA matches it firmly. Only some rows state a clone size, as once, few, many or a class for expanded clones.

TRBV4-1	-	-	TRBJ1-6	TGCGCCAGCAGCCCCAATGGGGCAGGGAGGGGTTCACCCCTCCACTTT	CASSPNGAGRGSPLHF
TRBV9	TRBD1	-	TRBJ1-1	TGTGCCAGCAGCGCGGAACAGGGGCCTGGGGACACTGAAGCTTTCTTT	CASSAEQGPGDTEAFF
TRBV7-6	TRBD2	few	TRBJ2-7	TGTGCCAGCAGCCGAGATACTAGCGGCGAGCAGTACTTC	CASSRDTSGEQYF
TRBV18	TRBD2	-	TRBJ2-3	TGTGCCAGCTCAGGCTCGGGACTAGCGATAGATACGCAGTATTTT	CASSGSGLAIDTQYF
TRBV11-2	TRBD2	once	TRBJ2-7	TGTGCCAGCAACCAACTTAGCGGGATCCCCTACGAGCAGTACTTC	CASNQLSGIPYEQYF
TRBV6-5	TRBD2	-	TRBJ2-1	TGTGCCAGCAGTTACTCAAGGACTAGCGAGCAGTTCTTC	CASSYSRTSEQFF
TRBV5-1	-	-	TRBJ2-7	TGCGCCAGCAGCGACGGGCGGGTGGGGTCCTACGAGCAGTACTTC	CASSDGRVGSYEQYF
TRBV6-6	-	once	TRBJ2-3	TGTGCCAGCAGTTACGGAGGAGCTGGGGGACGAGATACGCAGTATTTT	CASSYGGAGGRDTQYF
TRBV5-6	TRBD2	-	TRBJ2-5	TGTGCCAGCAGCTTTGAGGCTAGCGGGACCGATGAGCAGTACTTC	CASSFEASGTDEQYF
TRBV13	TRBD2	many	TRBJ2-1	TGTGCCAGCAGCCCTCCGGGACTAGCGGGGAACAATGAGCAGTTCTTC	CASSPPGLAGNNEQFF
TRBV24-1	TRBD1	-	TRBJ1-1	TGTGCCACCAGGCCCAACAGGGGCGCAGAAGCTTTCTTT	CATRPNRGAEAFF
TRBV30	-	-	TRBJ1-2	TGTGCCTGGAGTCCCGGACAGCTCTATGGCTACACCTTC	CAWSPGQLYGYTF
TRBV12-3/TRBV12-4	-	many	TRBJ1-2	TGTGCCAGCAGTTTAGACAGCGTCTATGGCTACACCTTC	CASSLDSVYGYTF
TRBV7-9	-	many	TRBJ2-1	TGTGCCAGCAGCTTAGTTCTGTACAATGAGCAGTTCTTC	CASSLVLYNEQFF
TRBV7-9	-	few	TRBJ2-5	TGTGCCAGCAGCGTACCGGGGCCGGAGACCCAGTACTTC	CASSVPGPETQYF
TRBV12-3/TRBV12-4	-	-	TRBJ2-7	TGTGCCAGCAGTTTAAACGGGGAATACTCCTACGAGCAGTACTTC	CASSLNGEYSYEQYF
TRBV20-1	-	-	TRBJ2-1	TGCAGTGCTCCGTGGGGTGGGATAGACGAGCAGTTCTTC	CSAPWGGIDEQFF
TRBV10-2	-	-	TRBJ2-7	TGCGCCAGCAGTGAGTCGGCATCCTCCGAGCAGTACTTC	CASSESASSEQYF
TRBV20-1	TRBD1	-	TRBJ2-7	TGCAGTGCTAGAACACCCGGGACAGGGGGCCACGAGCAGTACTTC	CSARTPGTGGHEQYF
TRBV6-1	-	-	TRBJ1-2	TGTGCCAGCAGTGACCGCGCACAGGCGGGCTATGGCTACACCTTC	CASSDRAQAGYGYTF
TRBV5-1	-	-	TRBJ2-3	TGCGCCAGCATGGAGGGGGGTAACATAAATACGCAGTATTTT	CASMEGGNINTQYF
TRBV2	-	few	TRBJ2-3	TGTGCCAGCAGTGTCATCGGCAGGGAGGCAGATACGCAGTATTTT	CASSVIGREADTQYF
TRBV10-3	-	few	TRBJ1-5	TGTGCCATCCAGGGGAGTATGGGCAATCAGCCCCAGCATTTT	CAIQGSMGNQPQHF
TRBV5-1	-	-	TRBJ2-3	TGCGCCAGCAGCTTGCCCGCCGCGGGGACTTACACAGATACGCAGTATTTT	CASSLPAAGTYTDTQYF
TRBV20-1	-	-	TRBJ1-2	TGCAGTGCCCCCCGACAGAGCTCCTATGGCTACACCTTC	CSAPRQSSYGYTF
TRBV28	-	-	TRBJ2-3	TGTGCCACGGATGTACAATTGGGGGATACGCAGTATTTT	CATDVQLGDTQYF
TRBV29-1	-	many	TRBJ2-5	TGCAGCGTTGGTCATCCCGGGGTCCAAGAGACCCAGTACTTC	CSVGHPGVQETQYF
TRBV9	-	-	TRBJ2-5	TGTGCCAGCAGCGTAGGGGCGGGAACTGTGGAGACCCAGTACTTC	CASSVGAGTVETQYF
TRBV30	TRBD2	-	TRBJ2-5	TGTGCCTGGAGCCGGACTAGCGGAAAAGAGACCCAGTACTTC	CAWSRTSGKETQYF
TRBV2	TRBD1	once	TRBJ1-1	TGTGCCAGCAGGGCCGGGACAGGGAATTTGGTTGAAGCTTTCTTT	CASRAGTGNLVEAFF
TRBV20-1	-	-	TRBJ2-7	TGCAGTGCCATCGATGGCACGATGTCCTACGAGCAGTACTTC	CSAIDGTMSYEQYF
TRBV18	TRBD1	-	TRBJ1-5	TGTGCCAGCTCACTCTCGACAGGGATCAAAAGTCAGCCCCAGCATTTT	CASSLSTGIKSQPQHF
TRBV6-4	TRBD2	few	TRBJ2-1	TGTGCCAGCAGTACGACGGGACTAGCGGGATCCAATGAGCAGTTCTTC	CASSTTGLAGSNEQFF
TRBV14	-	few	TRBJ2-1	TGTGCCAGCAGCCAAGAGAACCTTGTGGAGTTCTTC	CASSQENLVEFF
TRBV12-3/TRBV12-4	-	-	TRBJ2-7	TGTGCCAGCAGTTCCCGTAGGAGTTTCACGTGGTACGAGCAGTACTTC	CASSSRRSFTWYEQYF
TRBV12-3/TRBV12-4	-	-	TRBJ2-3	TGTGCCAGCAGGAGAGCGGGTTATGTGACAGATACGCAGTATTTT	CASRRAGYVTDTQYF
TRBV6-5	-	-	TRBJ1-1	TGTGCCAGCAGCATGGAGCAGGCCGGCACTGAAGCTTTCTTT	CASSMEQAGTEAFF
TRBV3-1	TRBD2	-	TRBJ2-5	TGTGCCAGCAGTAGCTTCGGGGGCGGGGGGCAAGAGACCCAGTACTTC	CASSSFGGGGQETQYF
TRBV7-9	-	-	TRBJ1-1	TGTGCCAGCAGCTGGGGGTGTGAAGCTTTCTTT	CASSWGCEAFF
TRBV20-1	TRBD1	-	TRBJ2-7	TGCAGTGCTAGTGGGGGACAGACGAGCTCCTACGAGCAGTACTTC	CSASGGQTSSYEQYF
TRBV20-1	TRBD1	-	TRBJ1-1	TGCAGTGCTAGTAGGGGGCGGGACACTGAAGCTTTCTTT	CSASRGRDTEAFF